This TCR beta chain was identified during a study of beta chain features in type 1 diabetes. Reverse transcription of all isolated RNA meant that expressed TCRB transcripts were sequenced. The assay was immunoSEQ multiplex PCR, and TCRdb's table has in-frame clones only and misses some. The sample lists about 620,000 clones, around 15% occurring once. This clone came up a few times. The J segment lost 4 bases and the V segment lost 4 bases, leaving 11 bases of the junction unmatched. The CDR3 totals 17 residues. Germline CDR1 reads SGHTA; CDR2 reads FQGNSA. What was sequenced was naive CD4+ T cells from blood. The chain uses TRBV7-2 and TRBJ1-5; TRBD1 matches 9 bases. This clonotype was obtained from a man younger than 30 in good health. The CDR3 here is CASSSTGGAVINQPQHF. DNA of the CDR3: TGTGCCAGCAGCTCAACAGGGGGCGCGGTAATAAATCAGCCCCAGCATTTT.